This T cell receptor beta chain appears in the sequencing data of a study of long-term antiretroviral therapy in people with HIV. About this clone itself: The antigen remains unidentified.

Treatment of all HIV participants took place in the United States. Regarding the study as a whole: It was observed that HIV repertoires exhibited narrower CDR3 length ranges than controls. From about 2003 to 2018, blood was obtained, possibly while participants received older ART regimens.

Survey level was the resolution at which the v3.0 immunoSEQ assay ran. The data were produced by immunoSEQ multiplex PCR, yet TCRdb's version contains in-frame clones alone and is incomplete. This table has roughly 17,000 clones, more than 60% appearing once. Sequencing was performed on unsorted PBMCs, taken 2.1 years after starting antiretroviral therapy. The sequence came from a man aged 35-49 years with HIV.

The CDR3 nucleotides read TGTGCCAGCTCACCAGCATCCTTGAAATCCGGAGCCCTCCACTTT. Its protein is CASSPASLKSGALHF. The rearrangement joins TRBV18 to TRBJ1-6; D not certain. This CDR3 is 15 amino acids long. Trimming cost V 2 bases and J 14 bases, with 19 bases left between them. In germline, CDR1 is KGHSH, CDR2 LQKENI.